These 6 T cell receptor beta chains were all obtained from the same sample, sequenced in a study of regulatory T cells in long-lasting Graves disease. Sequencing libraries for TCR beta were prepared with iRepertoire HTBI primers and Arm-PCR of CDR3 regions. TCRdb redid the calling of the multiplex PCR reads with MiXCR, one entry per CDR3 protein. The profile covers roughly 300,000 distinct CDR3 sequences, with roughly 21% appearing a single time and 29% taken by the ten largest. Time point described: persistent/refractory GD, antithyroid drugs over 5 years with positive TRAb. PBMC-extracted RNA yielded the TCR library. The input for sequencing was peripheral blood mononuclear cells (PBMCs), taken when the disease was refractory, from a patient treated with antithyroid drugs. Receptors originate from a female donor with Graves disease.

On this clonotype: This CDR3 fails to terminate in the conserved phenylalanine or tryptophan, so it likely reflects a read error. The V gene is TRBV9, the J gene TRBJ2-2; 8 bases fit TRBD1. Germline V gene lookup returns CDR1 SGDLS and CDR2 YYNGEE. V lost 3 bases to trimming and J lost 6 bases; unmatched junction nucleotides: 13. The CDR3 has 17 residues. The CDR3 reads CASSERIGQGGSGELFL. The CDR3 DNA is TGTGCCAGCAGCGAGAGAATTGGACAGGGAGGATCCGGGGAGCTGTTTCTT.

The genes are TRBV5-1 and TRBJ2-7, with TRBD2 identical over 10 bases. The V and J ends lost 2 bases and 0 bases, in that order; junction bases with no gene match: 5. The length of the CDR3 is 16 residues. Germline CDR1 reads SGHRS; CDR2 reads YFSETQ. CDR3: CASSLLAGRSSYEQYF. CDR3 bases: TGCGCCAGCAGCTTACTAGCGGGGAGGAGCTCCTACGAGCAGTACTTC.

The rearrangement uses TRBV2 and TRBJ1-2; the D is unclear. The CDR3 length is 14 residues. Germline values: CDR1 SNHLY, CDR2 FYNNEI. V lost 4 bases to trimming and J lost 0 bases, with 9 bases between them. The CDR3 nucleotides read TGTGCCAGCAGTGCCACAGTAGCTAACTATGGCTACACCTTC. Its translation: CASSATVANYGYTF.

This clonotype has ten or more counts. This rearrangement joins TRBV12-3 or TRBV12-4 to TRBJ1-5; D ambiguous. The CDR3 runs 14 residues. V was cut by 6 bases and J by 4 bases, with 13 bases left in between. CDR3: CASSAARLNQPQHF. DNA of the CDR3: TGTGCCAGCAGCGCAGCCAGGCTTAATCAGCCCCAGCATTTT.

This clonotype has only a few counts. This chain connects TRBV30 to TRBJ1-6; 8 bases match TRBD1. Germline lookup yields CDR1 GTSNPN and CDR2 SVGIG (reference sequence). There are 16 residues in the CDR3. Germline trimming cut 0 bases from V and 8 bases from J; bases unmatched to any gene: 9. The CDR3 sequence: CAWSVSRGRSDSPLHF. CDR3 DNA sequence: TGTGCCTGGAGTGTTTCCAGGGGGCGTTCGGATTCACCCCTCCACTTT.

On this clonotype: A much larger clone sits a single nucleotide away, making a read error possible. The rearrangement links TRBV5-6 to TRBJ2-7; 9 bases are shared with TRBD2. The CDR3 has 15 residues. The trim removed 3 bases at V and 4 bases at J, leaving 8 bases unmatched. Germline-derived CDR1 and CDR2 are SGHDT and YYEEEE. CDR3 loop: CASSWGTSRTYEQYF. CDR3 DNA: TGTGCCAGCAGCTGGGGGACTAGCAGGACGTACGAGCAGTACTTC.